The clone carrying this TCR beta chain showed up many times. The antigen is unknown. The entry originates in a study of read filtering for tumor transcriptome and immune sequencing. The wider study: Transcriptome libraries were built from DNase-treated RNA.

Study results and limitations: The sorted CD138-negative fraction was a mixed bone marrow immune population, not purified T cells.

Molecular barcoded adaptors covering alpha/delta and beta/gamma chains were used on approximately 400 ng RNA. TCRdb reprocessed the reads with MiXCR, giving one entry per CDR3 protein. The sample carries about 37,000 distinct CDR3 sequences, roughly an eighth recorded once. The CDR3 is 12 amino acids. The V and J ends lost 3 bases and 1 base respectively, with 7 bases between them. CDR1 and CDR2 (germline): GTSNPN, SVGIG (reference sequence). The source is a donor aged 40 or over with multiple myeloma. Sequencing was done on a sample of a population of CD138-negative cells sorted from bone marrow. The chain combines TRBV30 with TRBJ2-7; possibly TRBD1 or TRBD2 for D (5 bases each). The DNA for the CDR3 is TGTGCCTGGAGGGGGGAGTCCTACGAGCAGTACTTC. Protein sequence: CAWRGESYEQYF.